Each of the 17 T cell receptor beta chains below was sequenced from the same sample in a study of blood T cells in healthy people across ages. It was with a sample-barcoded 5' primer and a J-beta primer mix that a second PCR of roughly 7 to 12 cycles was run. MiXCR, applied by TCRdb to the 5' RACE reads, yields one record per CDR3 protein. The repertoire holds about 1.1 million distinct CDR3 sequences, 35% to 40% seen once, with around 12% in the top ten. Sample: blood. The receptors here all came from a man aged 18 to 29 in good health.

This chain links TRBV7-9 with TRBJ1-2, with D uncertain. V was clipped by 8 bases and J by 3 bases, with 16 bases between them. There are 14 residues in the CDR3. Germline CDR1 reads SEHNR; CDR2 reads FQNEAQ (reference sequence). The DNA of the CDR3 is TGTGCCAGCGACCCAGAGACGGGCGACTATGGCTACACCTTC. This codes for CASDPETGDYGYTF. The full variable domain, in which reference TRBV7-9 and TRBJ1-2 provide the parts outside the CDR3, is DTGVSQNPRHKITKRGQNVTFRCDPISEHNRLYWYRQTLGQGPEFLTYFQNEAQLEKSRLLSDRFSAERPKGSFSTLEIQRTEQGDSAMYLCASDPETGDYGYTFGSGTRLTVV.

V usage is TRBV6-5 and J usage is TRBJ2-7; 8 nucleotides match TRBD1. Germline loops: CDR1 MNHEY, CDR2 SVGAGI. The trim removed 6 bases at V and 2 bases at J, leaving 18 bases unmatched. The CDR3 totals 18 residues. DNA of the CDR3: TGTGCCAGCAGCTACGGCTTTCCATTGACAGGGGAGACCTACGAGCAGTACTTC. Its translation: CASSYGFPLTGETYEQYF.

CDR3 sequence reads: CASSHRSRANVLTF. CDR3 coding DNA: TGTGCCAGCAGCCACCGGTCGAGGGCCAACGTCCTGACTTTC. The V gene is TRBV3-1, the J gene TRBJ2-6, with D uncertain. Per germline, CDR1 LGHDT and CDR2 YNNKEL (reference sequence). V lost 3 bases to trimming and J lost 5 bases, with 8 bases between them. CDR3 size: 14 residues.

This clonotype has more than one count but fewer than ten. The gene calls are TRBV9 and TRBJ2-1, with D perhaps assigned TRBD1 or TRBD2 (6 bases each). Germline assignment: CDR1 SGDLS and CDR2 YYNGEE. Trimming took off 4 bases at V and 2 bases at J, with 13 bases between the two ends. This CDR3 is 15 amino acids long. In nucleotides, the CDR3 is TGTGCCAGCAGCTCCCCCGGGGGCCCCTACAATGAGCAGTTCTTC. Its protein product is CASSSPGGPYNEQFF. Full variable domain (outside the CDR3, taken from reference TRBV9 and TRBJ2-1): DSGVTQTPKHLITATGQRVTLRCSPRSGDLSVYWYQQSLDQGLQFLIQYYNGEERAKGNILERFSAQQFPDLHSELNLSSLELGDSALYFCASSSPGGPYNEQFFGPGTRLTVL.

The chain has TRBV30 and TRBJ1-4; D unresolved. This CDR3 spans 11 amino acids. The V gene's germline CDR1 is GTSNPN and CDR2 SVGIG (reference sequence). CDR3 residues: CAWGISEKLFF. The DNA for the CDR3 is TGTGCTTGGGGTATCTCTGAAAAACTGTTTTTT.

The genes are TRBV4-1 and TRBJ1-6; no firm D call. V was cut by 0 bases and J by 9 bases, with 18 bases left in between. There are 17 residues in the CDR3. From germline, CDR1 is MGHRA and CDR2 YSYEKL. The CDR3 DNA reads TGCGCCAGCAGCCAAGATCAAGGGCCGAATTTCAGTTCACCCCTCCACTTT. Amino acid sequence: CASSQDQGPNFSSPLHF.

This clonotype was detected a few times. The V and J genes are TRBV2 and TRBJ1-5, with no clear D. Trimming stripped 2 bases from V and 4 bases from J, with 9 bases between. There are 14 residues in the CDR3. Germline CDR1 is SNHLY and CDR2 is FYNNEI. The CDR3: CASSESRINQPQHF. CDR3 DNA sequence: TGTGCCAGCAGTGAATCCAGGATTAATCAGCCCCAGCATTTT.

The V gene is TRBV12-3 or TRBV12-4, the J gene TRBJ2-5; 7 positions match TRBD1. The J segment lost 8 bases and the V segment lost 6 bases, leaving 6 bases of the junction unmatched. The length of the CDR3 is 12 residues. CDR3 protein: CASRFTGETQYF. The CDR3 DNA reads TGTGCCAGCAGGTTTACAGGGGAAACCCAGTACTTC.

V is TRBV4-3 and J is TRBJ2-1; 7 bases line up with TRBD1. Per the germline V gene, CDR1 is LGHNA and CDR2 is YSLEER. CDR3 length equals 14 residues. V lost 7 bases, J lost 5 bases, and 8 bases stayed unmatched. CDR3: CASKRKTGDNEQFF. CDR3 sequence (DNA): TGCGCCAGCAAGAGAAAAACAGGGGACAATGAGCAGTTCTTC.

The chain couples TRBV6-5 to TRBJ2-5, with 9 positions matching TRBD1. Looked up from germline, CDR1 is MNHEY and CDR2 is SVGAGI. CDR3 length equals 15 residues. With 4 bases clipped from V and 3 bases from J, the junction kept 6 bases outside the gene matches. The CDR3 is CASSSGTGRKETQYF. The CDR3 nucleotides are TGTGCCAGCAGTTCCGGGACAGGGCGGAAAGAGACCCAGTACTTC.

The chain joins TRBV7-9 to TRBJ1-4; D is ambiguous. The germline V and J ends were trimmed by 0 bases and 6 bases, with 8 bases remaining between them. The CDR3 is made up of 14 amino acids. Germline assignment: CDR1 SEHNR and CDR2 FQNEAQ (reference sequence). CDR3 sequence (DNA): TGTGCCAGCAGCTTAGCCCCCGCAGATGAAAAACTGTTTTTT. Amino acids: CASSLAPADEKLFF.

For this clonotype: Compared with germline, one end of the junction differs, possibly owing to a read error. The rearrangement uses TRBV18 and TRBJ1-2; TRBD1 matches 7 bases. In germline, CDR1 is KGHSH, CDR2 LQKENI. This CDR3 comprises 13 residues. The CDR3 protein is CTSSEDRSHGYTF. For the CDR3, the DNA is TGTACCAGCTCAGAGGACAGGTCTCATGGCTACACCTTC.

This clonotype was found many times. This chain uses TRBV20-1 with TRBJ1-4; D is unresolved. V was cut by 2 bases and J by 6 bases, with 16 bases left in between. This CDR3 comprises 15 residues. Germline CDR1 reads DFQATT; CDR2 reads SNEGSKA (reference sequence). CDR3 loop: CSARHLRDNDEKLFF. The CDR3 bases are TGCAGTGCTAGACATCTCCGTGACAACGATGAAAAACTGTTTTTT.

The chain uses TRBV19 and TRBJ2-1, with D hard to call. Per the germline V gene, CDR1 is LNHDA and CDR2 is SQIVND (reference sequence). The CDR3 loop spans 14 amino acids. Trimming cost V 1 base and J 6 bases, with 10 bases left between them. The CDR3 region is CASSIAASSNEQFF. The CDR3 nucleotides read TGTGCCAGTAGTATAGCCGCGAGTAGCAATGAGCAGTTCTTC.

Ten or more counts support this clonotype. V and J are TRBV5-1 and TRBJ2-3, with D possibly matching TRBD2 (6 bases). Between the trimmed V and J ends, which lost 0 bases and 2 bases, there was a span of 10 bases. Germline V gene sequence: CDR1 SGHRS, CDR2 YFSETQ. CDR3 length: 15 amino acids. CDR3 nucleotides: TGCGCCAGCAGCTTGGACGGGGGAAACACAGATACGCAGTATTTT. Translation gives CASSLDGGNTDTQYF.

Comments on this clonotype: Being one base from a much bigger clone, this may be a read error. The rearrangement uses TRBV27 and TRBJ2-3, with TRBD2 identical over 8 bases. Germline loops: CDR1 MNHEY, CDR2 SMNVEV (reference sequence). CDR3 length: 15 residues. In DNA form, the CDR3 reads TGTGCCGGCAGTTCGACTAGCGAGGGCACAGATACGCAGTATTTT. Its protein product is CAGSSTSEGTDTQYF.

The chain links TRBV27 to TRBJ1-1, with TRBD1 identical over 8 bases. The CDR3 covers 15 residues. The germline V gene has CDR1 MNHEY and CDR2 SMNVEV (reference sequence). J was trimmed by 0 bases and V by 5 bases; bases with no gene match: 5. The CDR3 DNA is TGTGCCAGCAGTCAGCGGACAGGGTTGAACACTGAAGCTTTCTTT. Its translation: CASSQRTGLNTEAFF.